These 18 T cell receptor beta chains came from one sample sequenced in a study of blood T cells in healthy people across ages. Using a J-beta primer mix together with a sample-barcoded 5' primer, a second PCR was run for roughly 6 to 12 cycles. One entry per CDR3 protein results from TCRdb running MiXCR on the 5' RACE reads. The sample comprises 590,000 or so distinct CDR3 sequences, approximately 30% of which are singletons, and about a sixth rests with the top ten. Source material: blood. Receptors were obtained from a woman older than 75 in good health.

There are many counts of this clonotype. Written as DNA, the CDR3 is TGTGCCAGCAGTACCTCGGTAACTGGGGCCAACGTCCTGACTTTC. Encoded protein: CASSTSVTGANVLTF. The rearrangement uses TRBV12-3 or TRBV12-4 and TRBJ2-6; D uncertain. The CDR3 has 15 residues. Trimming removed 5 bases at V and 2 bases at J, with 10 bases between.

The chain couples TRBV10-1 to TRBJ2-1; 8 bases align to TRBD2. V shed 0 bases and J 4 bases; nucleotides not matched to a gene: 5. The CDR3 length is 16 residues. Looked up from germline, CDR1 is WNHNN and CDR2 is SYGVQD (reference sequence). The CDR3: CASSESVVAGYNEQFF. In DNA form, the CDR3 reads TGCGCCAGCAGTGAGTCGGTAGTAGCGGGGTACAATGAGCAGTTCTTC.

The sample holds a few counts of this clonotype. A much bigger clone sits one base away, suggesting this may be a read error. The J gene is TRBJ2-7, the V gene TRBV20-1, with a tentative D call TRBD1 (6 bases). The CDR3 is 13 residues long. V was pared by 4 bases and J by 10 bases, with 20 bases between. In germline, CDR1 is DFQATT, CDR2 SNEGSKA (reference sequence). CDR3 sequence reads: CSATKTGTPYQYF. The CDR3 DNA is TGCAGTGCTACAAAGACCGGGACACCGTATCAGTACTTC.

In this sample, this clonotype turned up many times. The V call is TRBV5-6, the J call TRBJ1-2; a weak D match, TRBD1 (5 bases). The germline V and J ends were trimmed by 0 bases and 3 bases, with 15 bases remaining between them. The CDR3 loop spans 16 amino acids. Looked up from germline, CDR1 is SGHDT and CDR2 is YYEEEE. In DNA form, the CDR3 reads TGTGCCAGCAGCTTGGCCTGGAAGGGGCCCGACTATGGCTACACCTTC. Its translation: CASSLAWKGPDYGYTF.

Details on this clonotype: A read error may explain this, as a much larger clone is one base away. The rearrangement uses TRBV2 and TRBJ1-2, with 9 bases identical to TRBD1. This CDR3 has 17 residues. Germline V lookup: CDR1 SNHLY, CDR2 FYNNEI. The V and J ends lost 4 bases and 4 bases, in that order; junction bases with no gene match: 13. CDR3 sequence: CASSGGTGTGPCYGYTF. The CDR3 DNA follows: TGTGCCAGCAGTGGTGGGACCGGGACAGGGCCTTGCTATGGCTACACCTTC.

The sample holds many counts of this clonotype. V usage is TRBV6-5 and J usage is TRBJ2-3; TRBD1 might be the D (6 bases). Germline V gives CDR1 MNHEY, CDR2 SVGAGI. The CDR3 consists of 15 residues. V shed 6 bases and J shed 1 base, with 14 bases lying between them. CDR3 protein: CASRQQGRGTDTQYF. Written as DNA, the CDR3 is TGTGCCAGCAGGCAACAGGGAAGAGGCACAGATACGCAGTATTTT.

This clonotype was observed at least ten times. The V and J genes are TRBV24-1 and TRBJ2-3; the D is unclear. Germline values: CDR1 KGHDR, CDR2 SFDVKD. V lost 6 bases to trimming and J lost 6 bases, with 18 bases between them. This CDR3 contains 15 residues. The CDR3 sequence is CATSTHGARRDTQYF. CDR3 DNA sequence: TGTGCCACCAGTACCCATGGAGCGCGCCGGGATACGCAGTATTTT.

This clonotype has a count of ten or more. CDR3 bases: TGTGCCAGCAGCTTGGGTTCTAGCGGGACCTACGAGCAGTACTTC. Protein product: CASSLGSSGTYEQYF. The chain uses TRBV7-2 and TRBJ2-7; 9 nucleotides line up with TRBD2. CDR1 SGHTA and CDR2 FQGNSA come from the germline V gene. The CDR3 runs to 15 residues. Trimming at V came to 3 bases and at J to 2 bases, leaving 5 bases not matched to a gene.

This clonotype was detected only a few times. The J gene is TRBJ1-2, the V gene TRBV4-2; the D gene is possibly TRBD1 (6 bases). CDR1 is LGHNA and CDR2 is YNFKEQ in the germline V gene. The CDR3 sequence is 16 residues long. Trimming removed 0 bases at V and 8 bases at J, with 19 bases between. Written as DNA, the CDR3 is TGTGCCAGCAGCCAAGATTGGCTACAGGGTCTTGACGGCTACACCTTC. It translates to CASSQDWLQGLDGYTF.

Regarding this clonotype: A much larger clone differs from this one at a single base, so this may be a read error. Here the CDR3 reads CSVEDCGGYTF. DNA of the CDR3: TGCAGCGTTGAAGACTGCGGGGGCTACACCTTC. The rearrangement links TRBV29-1 to TRBJ1-2; D not resolved. The CDR3 sequence is 11 residues long. Germline V lookup: CDR1 SQVTM, CDR2 ANQGSEA. Trimming pared 0 bases from V and 8 bases from J, leaving 7 bases between. The complete variable domain, with remaining parts taken from reference TRBV29-1 and TRBJ1-2, reads SAVISQKPSRDICQRGTSLTIQCQVDSQVTMMFWYRQQPGQSLTLIATANQGSEATYESGFVIDKFPISRPNLTFSTLTVSNMSPEDSSIYLCSVEDCGGYTFGSGTRLTVV.

About this clonotype itself: This sequence may be a read error, since a much larger clone differs from it by one base. This chain uses TRBV6-5 with TRBJ1-2, with D perhaps TRBD1 (5 bases). The germline V gene has CDR1 MNHEY and CDR2 SVGAGI. The CDR3 has 14 residues. The CDR3, as DNA: TGTACCAGCAGCCCACCGGGGCGCGTCTATGGCTACACCTTC. It encodes CTSSPPGRVYGYTF.

This clonotype was observed at least ten times. The chain recombines TRBV12-3 or TRBV12-4 with TRBJ1-6, with a tentative D call TRBD1 (5 bases). The V gene lost 2 bases and the J gene lost 10 bases, with 12 bases spanning the gap. This CDR3 is 14 amino acids long. The CDR3 region is CASSLPGRNSPLHF. DNA for the CDR3: TGTGCCAGCAGTTTACCGGGGCGCAACTCACCCCTCCACTTT.

The gene calls are TRBV4-1 and TRBJ2-5; no firm D call. Germline CDR1 is MGHRA and CDR2 is YSYEKL. The CDR3 has 16 residues. The V end lost 1 base, the J end lost 0 bases, and 12 bases lay between the germline ends. This CDR3 reads CASSQGTWVYQETQYF. The CDR3, as DNA: TGCGCCAGCAGCCAAGGAACTTGGGTGTACCAAGAGACCCAGTACTTC.

The chain links TRBV5-6 to TRBJ1-6; no reliable D call. Trimming took 2 bases from V and 4 from J, leaving 7 bases between them. The CDR3 contains 14 residues. Germline-derived CDR1 and CDR2 are SGHDT and YYEEEE. CDR3 sequence (DNA): TGTGCCAGCAGCTTCCGGATTTATAATTCACCCCTCCACTTT. Protein product: CASSFRIYNSPLHF.

This clonotype was counted many times. This chain links TRBV7-2 with TRBJ2-3; D remains ambiguous. The germline gives CDR1 SGHTA, CDR2 FQGNSA. Trimming pared 6 bases from V and 6 bases from J, leaving 10 bases between. CDR3 size: 12 residues. For the CDR3, the DNA is TGTGCCAGCAGTTACCGGCCGGATACGCAGTATTTT. Translating gives CASSYRPDTQYF.

The CDR3 nucleotides read TGCAGTGCTAGTGTTTTGGGTGGGGGCCTTATTAGCACTGAAGCTTTCTTT. Translating it yields CSASVLGGGLISTEAFF. The chain links TRBV20-1 to TRBJ1-1; possibly TRBD1 for D (6 bases). Trimming pared 3 bases from V and 4 bases from J, leaving 24 bases between. Per the germline V gene, CDR1 is DFQATT and CDR2 is SNEGSKA (reference sequence). This CDR3 has 17 amino acids.

Concerning this clonotype: One end of the junction does not line up with germline, which may come from a read error. The V gene is TRBV4-2, the J gene TRBJ1-5; 8 bases agree with TRBD1. The CDR3 runs to 16 residues. Germline assignment: CDR1 LGHNA and CDR2 YNFKEQ. CDR3 protein: CASGQGQGASNQPQHF. CDR3 nucleotide sequence: TGTGCCAGCGGCCAAGGGCAGGGGGCTTCCAATCAGCCCCAGCATTTT.

V usage is TRBV20-1 and J usage is TRBJ2-1; TRBD1 is a possible D gene (6 bases). Germline lookup yields CDR1 DFQATT and CDR2 SNEGSKA (reference sequence). V lost 5 bases, J lost 5 bases, and 19 bases lay in between. The CDR3 is made up of 15 amino acids. Here the CDR3 reads CSADYLRGTDNEQFF. CDR3 DNA: TGCAGTGCTGACTACCTTAGGGGGACCGACAATGAGCAGTTCTTC.